Presented here are 26 T cell receptor beta chains from one specimen sequenced in a study of human T cells and chemical hapten exposure. As for time point: pre-sensitization, week 0. Described treatment: therapeutic diphenylcyclopropenone sensitization with weekly scalp DPC. TCRdb analysed the RACE reads with MiXCR anew, one entry per CDR3 protein. This table holds approximately 38,000 distinct CDR3 sequences, roughly 10% found once. This material consisted of whole blood, taken in connection with sensitization to the hapten diphenylcyclopropenone (DPC). The receptor source for this set is a man aged 25-45 years with alopecia areata. Some clones in this sample may be carry-over from other donors' samples.

This clonotype was picked up a small number of times. V and J are TRBV6-5 and TRBJ2-7; 9 bases are shared with TRBD2. CDR3 length equals 14 residues. The germline gives CDR1 MNHEY, CDR2 SVGAGI. The junction had 3 bases not matched to a gene; V was cut back by 2 bases and J by 4 bases. Written as DNA, the CDR3 is TGTGCCAGCAGTTACGGCGGGGGGGCGTACGAGCAGTACTTC. It translates to CASSYGGGAYEQYF.

This clonotype was detected many times. The chain carries TRBV10-2 and TRBJ1-2; possibly TRBD1 for D (5 bases). Germline lookup yields CDR1 WSHSY and CDR2 SAAADI. V lost 6 bases, J lost 5 bases, and 10 bases lay in between. This CDR3 spans 12 amino acids. This chain's CDR3 is CASRSGTYGYTF. The CDR3 DNA sequence: TGCGCCAGCAGATCCGGGACTTATGGCTACACCTTC.

This clonotype has a count of ten or more. This sequence joins TRBV6-5 and TRBJ1-6; unclear D gene. This CDR3 is built from 17 residues. Germline V gene data show CDR1 as MNHEY and CDR2 as SVGAGI. V was shortened by 5 bases and J by 0 bases, with 14 bases between the two germline ends. CDR3 in DNA: TGTGCCAGCAGTCCCCGGGCCCTCGGCTCCTATAATTCACCCCTCCACTTT. Protein product: CASSPRALGSYNSPLHF.

As concerns this clonotype: The junction departs from germline at one end; a sequencing error may be responsible. The rearrangement links TRBV6-1 to TRBJ1-4; D is undetermined. The CDR3 sequence is 12 residues long. Germline CDR1 is MNHNS and CDR2 is SASEGT. Here the CDR3 DNA reads TGTGCCAGCAGAGACGTGAGTGAAAAACTGATTTTT. Amino acid sequence: CASRDVSEKLIF.

In this sample, this clonotype turned up many times. The chain has TRBV30 and TRBJ1-1, with 8 bases lining up with TRBD1. The V and J ends lost 3 bases and 4 bases, in that order; junction bases with no gene match: 22. CDR3 length: 19 residues. Per germline, CDR1 GTSNPN and CDR2 SVGIG (reference sequence). The CDR3 protein is CAWSSWRGQGSPQATEAFF. Here the CDR3 DNA reads TGTGCCTGGAGCTCCTGGAGAGGACAGGGATCCCCTCAGGCCACTGAAGCTTTCTTT.

This clonotype appeared many times. This chain joins TRBV5-1 and TRBJ2-5; the match to TRBD1 covers 9 bases. CDR3 length: 15 residues. Unmatched junction bases numbered 8, after V lost 3 bases and J lost 5 bases. CDR1 and CDR2 (germline): SGHRS, YFSETQ. CDR3 nucleotides: TGCGCCAGCAGCTCAGGACAGGGGTTTGGTGAGACCCAGTACTTC. Protein product: CASSSGQGFGETQYF.

The chain links TRBV19 to TRBJ1-2; no clear D. The CDR3 loop spans 12 amino acids. Trimming shortened V by 11 bases and J by 0 bases, and 10 bases separated the two germline ends. Germline CDR1 and CDR2: LNHDA and SQIVND (reference sequence). The CDR3 coding sequence is TGTGCCTCGAGGGAGACTAACTATGGCTACACCTTC. Encoded protein: CASRETNYGYTF.

This clonotype was observed a handful of times. The rearrangement uses TRBV5-1 and TRBJ1-2, with TRBD1 matching 7 bases. From germline, CDR1 is SGHRS and CDR2 YFSETQ. CDR3 size: 12 residues. Germline trimming cut 5 bases from V and 7 bases from J; bases unmatched to any gene: 5. The CDR3 protein is CASRGTATGYTF. The CDR3 DNA sequence: TGCGCCAGCAGAGGGACAGCAACTGGCTACACCTTC.

This clonotype was found many times. V is TRBV7-9 and J is TRBJ1-4, with TRBD1 matching over 7 bases. This CDR3 comprises 16 residues. CDR1 is SEHNR and CDR2 is FQNEAQ in the germline V gene (reference sequence). V lost 5 bases and J lost 8; bases outside the gene matches: 14. The CDR3 nucleotides are TGTGCCAGCAGCCGGAGGGCCGGGACAGTAGAGGAAAAACTGTTTTTT. It translates to CASSRRAGTVEEKLFF. Filled out from reference TRBV7-9 and TRBJ1-4, the complete variable domain reads DTGVSQNPRHKITKRGQNVTFRCDPISEHNRLYWYRQTLGQGPEFLTYFQNEAQLEKSRLLSDRFSAERPKGSFSTLEIQRTEQGDSAMYLCASSRRAGTVEEKLFFGSGTQLSVL.

The gene calls are TRBV7-9 and TRBJ2-5; 9 bases map to TRBD2. J lost 2 bases, V lost 6 bases, and 7 bases had no gene match. Germline CDR1 SEHNR, CDR2 FQNEAQ (reference sequence). The CDR3 length is 15 residues. The CDR3 sequence is CASRGTSWRQETQYF. In nucleotides, the CDR3 is TGTGCCAGCAGAGGGACTAGCTGGAGGCAAGAGACCCAGTACTTC.

Many counts were recorded for this clonotype. The V call is TRBV6-2 or TRBV6-3, the J call TRBJ2-7; the D gene is possibly TRBD1 (5 bases). The CDR3 has 12 residues. V was shortened by 4 bases and J by 3 bases, with 7 bases between the two germline ends. Per the germline V gene, CDR1 is MNHEY and CDR2 is SVGEGT. The CDR3 nucleotides read TGTGCCAGCAGTTGGACACTCTACGAGCAGTACGTC. Translated: CASSWTLYEQYV.

The table lists this clonotype with a few counts. The chain couples TRBV12-3 or TRBV12-4 to TRBJ1-2, with D possibly matching TRBD1 (5 bases). The V end was cut by 5 bases, the J end by 4 bases, with 14 bases between. The CDR3 is 14 amino acids. DNA of the CDR3: TGTGCCAGCAGTCCCCATGGGGGGTTCTATGGCTACACCTTC. Its translation: CASSPHGGFYGYTF.

The chain carries TRBV11-2 and TRBJ1-1; D call uncertain. The germline V gene has CDR1 SGHAT and CDR2 FQNNGV. Trimming removed 1 base from V and 7 bases from J, with 7 bases in between. This CDR3 region has 12 residues. CDR3 sequence reads: CASSLVTVEAFF. The DNA for the CDR3 is TGTGCCAGCAGCTTAGTTACCGTTGAAGCTTTCTTT.

This clonotype was found many times. This chain links TRBV29-1 with TRBJ2-7, with 9 positions matching TRBD1. CDR1 and CDR2 from the germline V gene are SQVTM and ANQGSEA. V lost 6 bases to trimming and J lost 2 bases; unmatched junction nucleotides: 8. The CDR3 runs 14 residues. DNA of the CDR3: TGCAGCGTGCGGGACAGGGAACCAACCTACGAGCAGTACTTC. Translating gives CSVRDREPTYEQYF.

This clonotype was picked up many times. The chain joins TRBV6-1 to TRBJ2-5; D remains unclear. There are 15 residues in the CDR3. Trimming cost V 7 bases and J 0 bases, with 15 bases left between them. CDR1 and CDR2 from the germline V gene are MNHNS and SASEGT. The CDR3 here is CASKHWRSYQETQYF. CDR3 sequence (DNA): TGTGCCAGCAAGCACTGGAGATCGTACCAAGAGACCCAGTACTTC.

This sequence joins TRBV19 and TRBJ2-1; D not certain. The CDR3 consists of 14 residues. V lost 5 bases and J 2 bases, leaving 10 bases between the germline ends. Germline loops: CDR1 LNHDA, CDR2 SQIVND (reference sequence). CDR3 DNA: TGTGCCAGTAGTGGAACAGTCACCTACAATGAGCAGTTCTTC. It encodes CASSGTVTYNEQFF. The variable domain in full, completed from reference TRBV19 and TRBJ2-1, reads DGGITQSPKYLFRKEGQNVTLSCEQNLNHDAMYWYRQDPGQGLRLIYYSQIVNDFQKGDIAEGYSVSREKKESFPLTVTSAQKNPTAFYLCASSGTVTYNEQFFGPGTRLTVL.

This clonotype has at least ten counts. The chain joins TRBV7-2 to TRBJ2-6, with D unresolved. This CDR3 has 13 amino acids. The V gene's germline CDR1 is SGHTA and CDR2 FQGNSA. The V and J ends lost 7 bases and 3 bases respectively, with 7 bases between them. The CDR3 reads CASTLGGANVLTF. The CDR3, as DNA: TGTGCCAGCACCCTTGGTGGGGCCAACGTCCTGACTTTC. Together with reference TRBV7-2 and TRBJ2-6, the CDR3 gives the full variable domain: GAGVSQSPSNKVTEKGKDVELRCDPISGHTALYWYRQSLGQGLEFLIYFQGNSAPDKSGLPSDRFSAERTGGSVSTLTIQRTQQEDSAVYLCASTLGGANVLTFGAGSRLTVL.

This clonotype was seen ten or more times. The rearrangement links TRBV2 to TRBJ2-7, with D uncertain. V was trimmed by 8 bases and J by 6 bases, leaving 11 bases between them. The CDR3 is 11 residues long. CDR1 and CDR2 (germline): SNHLY, FYNNEI. In nucleotides, the CDR3 is TGTGCCAGCTGGAAACCGACCGAGCAGTACTTC. Its protein is CASWKPTEQYF.

This clonotype came up many times. V usage is TRBV20-1 and J usage is TRBJ2-3; a possible D gene is TRBD2 (5 bases). The V end lost 1 base, the J end lost 4 bases, and 12 bases lay between the germline ends. Germline CDR1 DFQATT, CDR2 SNEGSKA (reference sequence). The CDR3 is made up of 14 amino acids. CDR3 DNA sequence: TGCAGTGCTAGAGTTGGACTTAGTCCAGATACGCAGTATTTT. Translating gives CSARVGLSPDTQYF.

This clonotype occurred many times. The V and J genes are TRBV7-3 and TRBJ1-1; 7 nucleotides match TRBD1. In germline, CDR1 is SGHTA, CDR2 FQGTGA. V dropped 2 bases and J dropped 4; count of bases not matched to a gene: 1. This CDR3 comprises 13 residues. The CDR3 spells CASSLSGGTEAFF. CDR3 sequence (DNA): TGTGCCAGCAGCTTATCAGGGGGCACTGAAGCTTTCTTT.

This clonotype rates as medium-sized. The V call is TRBV5-5, the J call TRBJ1-2, with TRBD1 identical over 11 bases. Germline CDR1 reads SGHKS; CDR2 reads YYEKEE (reference sequence). The junction had 15 bases not matched to a gene; V was cut back by 4 bases and J by 4 bases. CDR3 length: 18 amino acids. Written as DNA, the CDR3 is TGTGCCAGCAGCGGAACACCCCGGACAGGGGGCGCTGGCTATGGCTACACCTTC. Its translation: CASSGTPRTGGAGYGYTF.

The chain recombines TRBV19 with TRBJ1-2; perhaps TRBD1 as D (6 bases). Germline V gene data show CDR1 as LNHDA and CDR2 as SQIVND (reference sequence). The length of the CDR3 is 16 residues. V was shortened by 6 bases and J by 2 bases, with 19 bases between the two germline ends. The CDR3 region has the DNA TGTGCCAGTAGCCTTTCCTCTGGGGGCGCGAACTATGGCTACACCTTC. Translation: CASSLSSGGANYGYTF.

This clonotype was counted between two and nine times. This chain links TRBV18 with TRBJ2-7, with 8 bases that match TRBD2. V gave up 3 bases and J gave up 4 bases; unmatched junction bases: 23. The CDR3 totals 20 residues. The germline gives CDR1 KGHSH, CDR2 LQKENI. DNA of the CDR3: TGTGCCAGCTCACCGCGACTCGATCTTCGGGCTAGCGGGCACCTATACGAGCAGTACGTC. This encodes CASSPRLDLRASGHLYEQYV.

The chain links TRBV2 to TRBJ2-7, with TRBD2 matching 8 bases. Looked up from germline, CDR1 is SNHLY and CDR2 is FYNNEI. V gave up 7 bases and J gave up 3 bases; unmatched junction bases: 5. The CDR3 totals 13 residues. The CDR3 reads CASKSSGGYEQYF. Written as DNA, the CDR3 is TGTGCCAGCAAATCCAGCGGGGGCTACGAGCAGTACTTC. The variable domain in full, completed from reference TRBV2 and TRBJ2-7, reads EPEVTQTPSHQVTQMGQEVILRCVPISNHLYFYWYRQILGQKVEFLVSFYNNEISEKSEIFDDQFSVERPDGSNFTLKIRSTKLEDSAMYFCASKSSGGYEQYFGPGTRLTVT.

The chain recombines TRBV20-1 with TRBJ2-7; D gene unclear. The CDR3 runs 13 residues. V was cut by 6 bases and J by 6 bases, with 18 bases left in between. In germline, CDR1 is DFQATT, CDR2 SNEGSKA (reference sequence). CDR3 sequence reads: CSASGPEKGEQYV. The CDR3 region has the DNA TGCAGTGCCTCCGGCCCCGAGAAGGGCGAGCAGTACGTC.

This clonotype has at least ten counts. The V and J genes are TRBV9 and TRBJ2-3, with D perhaps TRBD1 (5 bases). Germline CDR1 is SGDLS and CDR2 is YYNGEE. The CDR3 is 15 residues long. V lost 3 bases, J lost 1 base, and 12 bases lay in between. The chain's CDR3 is CASSAGPVGTDTQYF. The CDR3 DNA sequence: TGTGCCAGCAGCGCAGGGCCCGTAGGCACAGATACGCAGTATTTT.